Below are 2 T cell receptor beta chains sequenced from a single sample in a study of control samples from healthy donors and cancer patients. Assay used: immunoSEQ multiplex PCR; TCRdb lists only in-frame clones, some missing. The sample shows about 79,000 clones, 93% of them seen only once. The sequenced sample consisted of PBMCs. The receptors stem from a woman between 40 and 55 years old with lung cancer.

This clone appeared once. The chain combines TRBV10-3 with TRBJ1-2; D gene uncertain. V shed 7 bases and J shed 2 bases, with 8 bases lying between them. The CDR3 consists of 12 residues. From germline, CDR1 is ENHRY and CDR2 SYGVKD. CDR3: CAIIESNYGYTF. CDR3 DNA: TGTGCCATCATTGAATCAAACTATGGCTACACCTTC.

This clone was recorded once. V and J are TRBV6-1 and TRBJ1-2; D is undetermined. Trimming took off 0 bases at V and 6 bases at J, with 17 bases between the two ends. The CDR3 totals 16 residues. Per the germline V gene, CDR1 is MNHNS and CDR2 is SASEGT. The CDR3, as DNA: TGTGCCAGCAGTGAAGCGATAGTAGTGCCCTCGGATGGCTACACCTTC. It codes for CASSEAIVVPSDGYTF.